This TCR beta chain is from a study of response to subunit inactivated influenza vaccine. Findings of the study overall: Few additional T cells are recruited per seasonal influenza vaccination, authors suggested.

Germline assignment: CDR1 SGHRS and CDR2 YFSETQ. The CDR3 consists of 19 residues. The ends were cut back, 2 bases at V and 2 bases at J, with 25 bases in the middle. MiXCR, applied by TCRdb to the RT-PCR reads, yields one record per CDR3 protein. The table lists 560,000 or so distinct CDR3 sequences, less than 10% of them singletons, with roughly 13% in the top ten. There are many counts of this clonotype. The antigen is undetermined. The rearrangement uses TRBV5-1 and TRBJ1-2; D may be TRBD1 (5 bases). The receptor was derived from a man in his fifties or sixties who received an inactivated influenza vaccine. The specimen was PBMCs from blood, collected around 2 years after vaccination. In DNA form, the CDR3 reads TGCGCCAGCAGCTTTGGCTTCTTTAACCCAGGACGGACAAACTATGGCTACACCTTC. The encoded protein is CASSFGFFNPGRTNYGYTF.